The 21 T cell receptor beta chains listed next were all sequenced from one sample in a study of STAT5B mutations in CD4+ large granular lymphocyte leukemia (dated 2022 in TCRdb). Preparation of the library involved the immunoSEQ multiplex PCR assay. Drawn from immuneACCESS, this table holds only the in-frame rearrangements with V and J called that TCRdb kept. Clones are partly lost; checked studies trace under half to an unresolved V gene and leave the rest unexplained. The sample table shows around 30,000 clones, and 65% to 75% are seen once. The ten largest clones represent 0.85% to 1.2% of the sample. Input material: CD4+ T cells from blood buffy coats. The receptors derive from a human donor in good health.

CDR3 coding DNA: TGTGCCAGTATGCAGGGGGCCATGAACACTGAAGCTTTCTTT. Protein sequence: CASMQGAMNTEAFF. V usage is TRBV19 and J usage is TRBJ1-1; 8 bases match TRBD1. The CDR3 consists of 14 residues. CDR1 is LNHDA, CDR2 SQIVND, per germline (reference sequence). Losses at the gene ends were 7 bases for V and 0 bases for J; bases not matched to a gene: 4.

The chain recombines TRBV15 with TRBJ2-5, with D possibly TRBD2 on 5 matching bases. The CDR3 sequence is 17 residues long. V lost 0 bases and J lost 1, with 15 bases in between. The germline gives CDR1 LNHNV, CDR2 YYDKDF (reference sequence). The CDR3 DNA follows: TGTGCCACCAGCAGAGATCTCTCGAGGGTAGGCCAAGAGACCCAGTACTTC. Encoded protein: CATSRDLSRVGQETQYF.

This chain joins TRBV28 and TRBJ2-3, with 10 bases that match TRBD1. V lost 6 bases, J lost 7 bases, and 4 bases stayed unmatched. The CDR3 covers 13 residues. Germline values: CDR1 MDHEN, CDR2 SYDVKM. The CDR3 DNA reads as TGTGCCAGCAGAGGACAGGGGGGAAATACGCAGTATTTT. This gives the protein CASRGQGGNTQYF.

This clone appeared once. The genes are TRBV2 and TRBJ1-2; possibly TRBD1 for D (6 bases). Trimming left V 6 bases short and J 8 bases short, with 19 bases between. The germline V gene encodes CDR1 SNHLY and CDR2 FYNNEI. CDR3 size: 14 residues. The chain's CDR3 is CASRRGAALEGYTF. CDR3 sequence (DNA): TGTGCCAGCAGGCGGGGGGCGGCTTTGGAGGGCTACACCTTC.

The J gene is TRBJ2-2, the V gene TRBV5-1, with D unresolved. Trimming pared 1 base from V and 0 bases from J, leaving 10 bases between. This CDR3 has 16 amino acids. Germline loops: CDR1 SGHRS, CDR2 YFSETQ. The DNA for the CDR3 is TGCGCCAGCAGCTTGTGGTCGGCAGCGAACACCGGGGAGCTGTTTTTT. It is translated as CASSLWSAANTGELFF.

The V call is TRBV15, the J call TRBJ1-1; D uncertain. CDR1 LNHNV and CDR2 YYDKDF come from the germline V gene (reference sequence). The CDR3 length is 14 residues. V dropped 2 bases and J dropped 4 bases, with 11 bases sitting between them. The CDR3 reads CATSRNTVGTEAFF. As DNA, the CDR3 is TGTGCCACCAGCAGAAATACGGTGGGCACTGAAGCTTTCTTT.

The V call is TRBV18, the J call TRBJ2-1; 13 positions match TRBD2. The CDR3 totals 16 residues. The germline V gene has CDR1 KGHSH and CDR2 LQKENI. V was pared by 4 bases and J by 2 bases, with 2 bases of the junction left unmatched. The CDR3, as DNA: TGTGCCAGCTCACAAGGGACTAGCGGGACCTACAATGAGCAGTTCTTC. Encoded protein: CASSQGTSGTYNEQFF. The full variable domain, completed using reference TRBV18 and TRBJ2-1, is NAGVMQNPRHLVRRRGQEARLRCSPMKGHSHVYWYRQLPEEGLKFMVYLQKENIIDESGMPKERFSAEFPKEGPSILRIQQVVRGDSAAYFCASSQGTSGTYNEQFFGPGTRLTVL.

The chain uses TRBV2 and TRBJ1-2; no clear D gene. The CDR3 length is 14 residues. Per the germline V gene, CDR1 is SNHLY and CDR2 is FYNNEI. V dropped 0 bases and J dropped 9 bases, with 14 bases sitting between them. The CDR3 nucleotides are TGTGCCAGCAGTGAAGCAATTCCGGGTTCCCGCTACACCTTC. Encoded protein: CASSEAIPGSRYTF.

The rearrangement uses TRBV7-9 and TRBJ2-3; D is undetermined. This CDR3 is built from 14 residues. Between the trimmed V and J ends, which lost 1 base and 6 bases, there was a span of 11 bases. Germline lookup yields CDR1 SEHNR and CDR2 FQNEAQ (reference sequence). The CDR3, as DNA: TGTGCCAGCAGCTTAGTGGAGTTGAGGGATACGCAGTATTTT. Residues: CASSLVELRDTQYF. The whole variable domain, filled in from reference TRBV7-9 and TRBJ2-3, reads DTGVSQNPRHKITKRGQNVTFRCDPISEHNRLYWYRQTLGQGPEFLTYFQNEAQLEKSRLLSDRFSAERPKGSFSTLEIQRTEQGDSAMYLCASSLVELRDTQYFGPGTRLTVL.

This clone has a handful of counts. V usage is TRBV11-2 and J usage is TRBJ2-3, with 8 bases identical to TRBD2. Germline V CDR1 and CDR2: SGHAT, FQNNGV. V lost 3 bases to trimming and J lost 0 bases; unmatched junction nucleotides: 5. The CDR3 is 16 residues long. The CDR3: CASSFRAGASTDTQYF. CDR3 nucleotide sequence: TGTGCCAGCAGCTTTAGAGCGGGGGCTAGCACAGATACGCAGTATTTT. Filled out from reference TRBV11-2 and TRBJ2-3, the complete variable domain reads EAGVAQSPRYKIIEKRQSVAFWCNPISGHATLYWYQQILGQGPKLLIQFQNNGVVDDSQLPKDRFSAERLKGVDSTLKIQPAKLEDSAVYLCASSFRAGASTDTQYFGPGTRLTVL.

In DNA form, the CDR3 reads TGTGCCAGCAGTGATAGGTCGGGAGGGCCTGATACGCAGTATTTT. This encodes CASSDRSGGPDTQYF. The chain uses TRBV6-1 and TRBJ2-3; 8 bases are a match to TRBD2. Unmatched junction bases numbered 8, after V lost 3 bases and J lost 6 bases. This CDR3 spans 15 amino acids. CDR1 is MNHNS, CDR2 SASEGT, per germline.

In nucleotides, the CDR3 is TGTGCCAGCAGCTGGGCCGGGACAGGGGAATCTATTAATGAAAAACTGTTTTTT. Amino acids: CASSWAGTGESINEKLFF. The chain recombines TRBV5-8 with TRBJ1-4; 10 bases are shared with TRBD1. Trimming at V came to 3 bases and at J to 4 bases, leaving 12 bases not matched to a gene. Germline-derived CDR1 and CDR2 are SGHTS and YDEGEE. CDR3 size: 18 residues.

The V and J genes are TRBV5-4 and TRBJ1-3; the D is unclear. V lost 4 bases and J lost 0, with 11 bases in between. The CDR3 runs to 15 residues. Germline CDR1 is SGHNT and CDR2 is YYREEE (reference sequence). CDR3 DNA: TGTGCCAGCAGCCCCCGCACTGGCTCTGGAAACACCATATATTTT. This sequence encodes CASSPRTGSGNTIYF.

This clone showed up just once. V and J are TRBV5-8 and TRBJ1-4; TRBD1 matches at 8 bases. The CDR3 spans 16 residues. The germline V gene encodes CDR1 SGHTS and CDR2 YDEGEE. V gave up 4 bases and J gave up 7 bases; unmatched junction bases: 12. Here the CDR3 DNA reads TGTGCCAGCAGCCCGGGGGGGCAGGGGGCCTTTGAAAAACTGTTTTTT. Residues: CASSPGGQGAFEKLFF.

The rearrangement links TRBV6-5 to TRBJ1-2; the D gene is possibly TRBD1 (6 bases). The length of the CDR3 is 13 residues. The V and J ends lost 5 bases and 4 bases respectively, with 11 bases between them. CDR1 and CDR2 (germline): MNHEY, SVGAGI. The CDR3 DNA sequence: TGTGCCAGCAGTCTCCAGGGGACCTATGGCTACACCTTC. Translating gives CASSLQGTYGYTF.

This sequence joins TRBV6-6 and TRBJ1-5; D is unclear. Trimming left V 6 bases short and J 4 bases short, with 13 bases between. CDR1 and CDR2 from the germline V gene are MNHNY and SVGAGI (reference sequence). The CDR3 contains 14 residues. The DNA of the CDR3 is TGTGCCAGCAGCCCAGGACGGGGAAATCAGCCCCAGCATTTT. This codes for CASSPGRGNQPQHF.

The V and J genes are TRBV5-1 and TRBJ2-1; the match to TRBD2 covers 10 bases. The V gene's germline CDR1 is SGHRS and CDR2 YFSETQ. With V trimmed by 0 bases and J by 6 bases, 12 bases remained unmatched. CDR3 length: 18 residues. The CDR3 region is CASSLGPRLAGVGNEQFF. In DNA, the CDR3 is TGCGCCAGCAGCTTGGGTCCCCGTCTAGCGGGAGTGGGCAATGAGCAGTTCTTC. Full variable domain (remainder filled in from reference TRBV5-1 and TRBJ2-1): KAGVTQTPRYLIKTRGQQVTLSCSPISGHRSVSWYQQTPGQGLQFLFEYFSETQRNKGNFPGRFSGRQFSNSRSEMNVSTLELGDSALYLCASSLGPRLAGVGNEQFFGPGTRLTVL.

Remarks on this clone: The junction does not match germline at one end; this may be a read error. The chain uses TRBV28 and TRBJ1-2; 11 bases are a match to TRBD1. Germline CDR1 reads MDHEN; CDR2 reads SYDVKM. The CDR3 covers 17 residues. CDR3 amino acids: CASNLPTGTGGNYGYTF. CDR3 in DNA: TGTGCCAGCAATTTACCAACTGGGACAGGGGGGAACTATGGCTACACCTTC.

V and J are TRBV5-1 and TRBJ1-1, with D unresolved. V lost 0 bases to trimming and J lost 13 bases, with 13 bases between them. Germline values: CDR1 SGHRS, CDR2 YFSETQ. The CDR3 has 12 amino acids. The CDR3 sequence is CASSLGGRVGFF. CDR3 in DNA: TGCGCCAGCAGCTTGGGGGGTAGGGTTGGTTTCTTT.

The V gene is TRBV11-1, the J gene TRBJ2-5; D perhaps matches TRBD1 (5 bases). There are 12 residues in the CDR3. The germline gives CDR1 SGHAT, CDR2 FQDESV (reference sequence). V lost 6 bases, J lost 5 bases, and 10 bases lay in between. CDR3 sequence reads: CASSSQGETQYF. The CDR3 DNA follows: TGTGCCAGCAGTTCCCAGGGCGAGACCCAGTACTTC.

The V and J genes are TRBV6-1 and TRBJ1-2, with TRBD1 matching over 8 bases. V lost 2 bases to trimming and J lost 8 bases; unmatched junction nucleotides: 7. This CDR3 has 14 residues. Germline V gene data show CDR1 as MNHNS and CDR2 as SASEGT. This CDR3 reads CASSERWDRPGYTF. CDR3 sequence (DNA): TGTGCCAGCAGTGAAAGGTGGGACAGGCCAGGCTACACCTTC.